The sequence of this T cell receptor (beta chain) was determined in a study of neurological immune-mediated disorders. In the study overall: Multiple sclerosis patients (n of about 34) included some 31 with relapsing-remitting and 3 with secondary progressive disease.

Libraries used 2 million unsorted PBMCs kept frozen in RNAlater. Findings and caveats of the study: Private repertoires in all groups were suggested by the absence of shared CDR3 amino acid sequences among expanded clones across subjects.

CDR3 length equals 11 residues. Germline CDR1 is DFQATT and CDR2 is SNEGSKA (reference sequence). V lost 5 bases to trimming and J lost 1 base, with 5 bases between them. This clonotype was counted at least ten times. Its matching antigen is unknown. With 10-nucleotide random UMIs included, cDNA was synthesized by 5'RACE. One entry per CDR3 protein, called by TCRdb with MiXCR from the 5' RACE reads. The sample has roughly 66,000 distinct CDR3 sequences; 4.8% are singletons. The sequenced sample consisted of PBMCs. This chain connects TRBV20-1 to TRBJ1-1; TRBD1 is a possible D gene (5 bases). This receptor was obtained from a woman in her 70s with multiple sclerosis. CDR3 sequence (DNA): TGCAGTGCTGGGGGGAACACTGAAGCTTTCTTT. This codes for CSAGGNTEAFF.